Below are 27 T cell receptor beta chains sequenced from a single sample in a study of naive and memory T cell subsets. Notes on the study in general: Naive repertoires, especially CD8, held a few larger clonotypes, possibly memory cells re-expressing CD45RA.

No antigen has been identified for these receptors. An equimolar mix of two oligonucleotides served as the beta constant-region primer for TRBC1 and TRBC2. The ligated cDNA underwent four PCR rounds using SP2 and nested alpha and beta constant-region primers. TCRdb ran MiXCR on the UMI-ligation and nested PCR reads and lists one entry per CDR3 protein. This table has over 110,000 distinct CDR3 sequences, approximately 20% appearing once. The specimen sequenced was naive CD8+ T cells from blood. The receptors were gathered from a human donor in good health.

This chain uses TRBV7-9 with TRBJ2-5; TRBD1 matches at 7 bases. CDR1 is SEHNR, CDR2 FQNEAQ, per germline (reference sequence). The length of the CDR3 is 14 residues. V dropped 3 bases and J dropped 5; count of bases not matched to a gene: 6. CDR3 nucleotide sequence: TGTGCCAGCAGCTTGGCGACAGGGTCGGAGACCCAGTACTTC. Translation gives CASSLATGSETQYF.

The chain joins TRBV7-6 to TRBJ2-1; D gene unclear. CDR1 and CDR2 (germline): SGHVS, FNYEAQ. V lost 6 bases and J lost 1, with 16 bases in between. There are 16 residues in the CDR3. The CDR3 loop reads CASSIPPEGSYNEQFF. CDR3 bases: TGTGCCAGCAGTATACCTCCGGAAGGGTCCTACAATGAGCAGTTCTTC.

The sample holds a few counts of this clonotype. The chain uses TRBV14 and TRBJ2-7; maybe TRBD1 (6 bases). Per the germline V gene, CDR1 is SGHDN and CDR2 is FVKESK. This CDR3 spans 16 amino acids. V shed 5 bases and J shed 3 bases, with 20 bases lying between them. In nucleotides, the CDR3 is TGTGCCAGCAGCGGGGGACACCATGGAATGGGCTACGAGCAGTACTTC. It translates to CASSGGHHGMGYEQYF.

This clonotype was detected only a few times. This sequence joins TRBV11-2 and TRBJ2-7, with 8 bases identical to TRBD1. V gave up 10 bases and J gave up 3 bases; unmatched junction bases: 8. This CDR3 is 13 amino acids long. Germline V gene sequence: CDR1 SGHAT, CDR2 FQNNGV. The CDR3 sequence is CATTDRAYYEQYF. CDR3 sequence (DNA): TGTGCCACCACGGACAGGGCCTACTACGAGCAGTACTTC.

The chain has TRBV4-1 and TRBJ2-3; D perhaps matches TRBD1 (6 bases). Germline lookup yields CDR1 MGHRA and CDR2 YSYEKL. V shed 3 bases and J shed 6 bases, with 16 bases lying between them. CDR3 length: 15 amino acids. The CDR3 DNA follows: TGCGCCAGCAGCCACCTTAACAGGGAATCGGATACGCAGTATTTT. Amino acids: CASSHLNRESDTQYF.

This clonotype was seen more than once but under ten times. The chain has TRBV24-1 and TRBJ1-5, with TRBD1 as a possible D gene (6 bases). V was pared by 4 bases and J by 7 bases, with 10 bases between. Germline V CDR1 and CDR2: KGHDR, SFDVKD. The CDR3 is 13 residues long. In DNA, the CDR3 is TGTGCCACCAGTGAGTCCGGGACACAGCCCCAGCATTTT. Encoded protein: CATSESGTQPQHF.

Here the CDR3 DNA reads TGTGCCAGCAGCGTAGTAGGGGTTGAGCAGTTCTTC. Protein product: CASSVVGVEQFF. The chain carries TRBV9 and TRBJ2-1, with D tentatively TRBD1 (5 bases). Trimming cost V 0 bases and J 9 bases, with 7 bases left between them. The CDR3 consists of 12 residues. Germline V gives CDR1 SGDLS, CDR2 YYNGEE.

The chain combines TRBV2 with TRBJ1-1; D ambiguous. The CDR3 is 12 residues long. Trimming removed 9 bases from V and 7 bases from J, with 15 bases in between. Germline V lookup: CDR1 SNHLY, CDR2 FYNNEI. The CDR3 DNA follows: TGTGCCAGTTTGGACGGCTTATATGAAGCTTTCTTT. Protein sequence: CASLDGLYEAFF.

V and J are TRBV12-3 or TRBV12-4 and TRBJ1-4; D possibly corresponds to TRBD1 (5 bases). Trimming shortened V by 6 bases and J by 8 bases, and 25 bases separated the two germline ends. The CDR3 sequence is 17 residues long. In DNA form, the CDR3 reads TGTGCCAGCAGCTTTATTAGGGGCCGTGGTTTTTACGAAAAACTGTTTTTT. Protein product: CASSFIRGRGFYEKLFF.

A few counts support this clonotype. The chain links TRBV20-1 to TRBJ2-1, with 7 positions matching TRBD2. The CDR3 has 16 residues. Looked up from germline, CDR1 is DFQATT and CDR2 is SNEGSKA (reference sequence). V shed 5 bases and J 7 bases; nucleotides not matched to a gene: 17. CDR3 sequence (DNA): TGCAGTGCTGAAAATGGGGGGGAGGGCCCCATGAATGAGCAGTTCTTC. Translating gives CSAENGGEGPMNEQFF.

This clonotype occurred many times. The chain couples TRBV6-5 to TRBJ2-3, with TRBD2 matching over 11 bases. The CDR3 loop spans 16 amino acids. The V gene end was trimmed by 2 bases and the J gene end by 5 bases; junction bases not matched to a gene: 6. Germline V CDR1 and CDR2: MNHEY, SVGAGI. CDR3 residues: CASSYTSGSVLDTQYF. The CDR3 DNA reads as TGTGCCAGCAGTTACACTAGCGGGAGTGTATTAGATACGCAGTATTTT.

The sample holds a few counts of this clonotype. V is TRBV5-4 and J is TRBJ2-7, with no clear D. Germline V gives CDR1 SGHNT, CDR2 YYREEE (reference sequence). V was shortened by 3 bases and J by 3 bases, with 7 bases between the two germline ends. The CDR3 has 12 residues. Here the CDR3 DNA reads TGTGCCAGCAGCTCAAACGACTACGAGCAGTACTTC. Protein product: CASSSNDYEQYF.

V gene TRBV11-2 combines with J gene TRBJ2-3; 7 bases are shared with TRBD2. There are 20 residues in the CDR3. Germline V gene data show CDR1 as SGHAT and CDR2 as FQNNGV. V lost 0 bases and J lost 0; bases outside the gene matches: 15. This chain's CDR3 is CASSLDLWASGGPSTDTQYF. As DNA, the CDR3 is TGTGCCAGCAGCTTAGATCTTTGGGCTAGCGGAGGCCCTAGCACAGATACGCAGTATTTT.

Written as DNA, the CDR3 is TGTGCCAGCAGTTGGGTCGGAGGTACGAAGCCCCAGCATTTT. Its translation: CASSWVGGTKPQHF. The rearrangement joins TRBV6-6 to TRBJ1-5; D is unclear. Trimming took off 4 bases at V and 8 bases at J, with 15 bases between the two ends. The CDR3 length is 14 residues. Germline V gene sequence: CDR1 MNHNY, CDR2 SVGAGI (reference sequence).

V and J are TRBV28 and TRBJ2-2; 9 nucleotides match TRBD1. Germline CDR1 MDHEN, CDR2 SYDVKM. The CDR3 length is 14 residues. The ends lost 6 bases at V and 4 bases at J; junction bases unmatched: 3. CDR3 coding DNA: TGTGCCAGCAGCTGGGACAGGGTCACCGGGGAGCTGTTTTTT. Translation: CASSWDRVTGELFF.

CDR3 amino acids: CATGDRSDTGELFF. The CDR3 DNA is TGTGCCACCGGAGACAGGTCGGACACCGGGGAGCTGTTTTTT. The gene calls are TRBV15 and TRBJ2-2; D is perhaps TRBD1 (6 bases). The CDR3 sequence is 14 residues long. The germline gives CDR1 LNHNV, CDR2 YYDKDF (reference sequence). V was cut by 8 bases and J by 3 bases, with 13 bases left in between.

Only a few counts were recorded for this clonotype. This chain connects TRBV7-2 to TRBJ2-3, with 7 bases that match TRBD1. CDR3 length: 15 amino acids. The V segment lost 4 bases and the J segment 0 bases; nucleotides outside the gene matches: 4. Germline-derived CDR1 and CDR2 are SGHTA and FQGNSA. The CDR3 coding sequence is TGTGCCAGCAGCTCCGGACAGGCCAGCACAGATACGCAGTATTTT. It encodes CASSSGQASTDTQYF.

A few counts support this clonotype. J is TRBJ2-3 and V is TRBV7-3, with a possible D match to TRBD2 (7 bases). The CDR3 consists of 15 residues. The germline V gene encodes CDR1 SGHTA and CDR2 FQGTGA. Between the trimmed V and J ends, which lost 5 bases and 2 bases, there was a span of 14 bases. Written as DNA, the CDR3 is TGTGCCAGCAGCCCCTGGGGGGGCCTCACAGATACGCAGTATTTT. Its protein is CASSPWGGLTDTQYF.

The chain employs TRBV29-1 and TRBJ2-7; D possibly corresponds to TRBD2 (6 bases). The CDR3 has 12 residues. Germline V CDR1 and CDR2: SQVTM, ANQGSEA. Trimming took 3 bases from V and 2 from J, leaving 8 bases between them. This CDR3 reads CSVDSGTYEQYF. CDR3 DNA sequence: TGCAGCGTTGATAGCGGAACCTACGAGCAGTACTTC.

The gene calls are TRBV20-1 and TRBJ2-7; 14 positions match TRBD2. Trimming cost V 5 bases and J 4 bases; bases outside gene matches: 19. The length of the CDR3 is 19 residues. Germline V lookup: CDR1 DFQATT, CDR2 SNEGSKA (reference sequence). The CDR3 DNA is TGCAGTGCTCTCAACTCCGGGACTAGCGGGAGTCTCCTTCGTTACGAGCAGTACTTC. It is translated as CSALNSGTSGSLLRYEQYF.

This clonotype has only a few counts. The J gene is TRBJ2-1, the V gene TRBV12-3 or TRBV12-4; 8 bases are a match to TRBD2. Unmatched junction bases numbered 7, after V lost 5 bases and J lost 4 bases. This CDR3 is 15 amino acids long. The CDR3 loop reads CASSRSGSPYNEQFF. The DNA of the CDR3 is TGTGCCAGCAGTCGCAGCGGGAGTCCTTACAATGAGCAGTTCTTC.

J is TRBJ1-6 and V is TRBV20-1, with TRBD1 matching 8 bases. Trimming cost V 6 bases and J 9 bases; bases outside gene matches: 16. Germline assignment: CDR1 DFQATT and CDR2 SNEGSKA (reference sequence). The CDR3 contains 16 residues. This CDR3 is CSAKEIGQGYGSPLHF. CDR3 in DNA: TGCAGTGCCAAAGAGATCGGACAGGGTTACGGTTCACCCCTCCACTTT.

This rearrangement joins TRBV20-1 to TRBJ2-5; 12 bases match TRBD2. V lost 0 bases, J lost 4 bases, and 27 bases stayed unmatched. The CDR3 totals 23 residues. Germline-derived CDR1 and CDR2 are DFQATT and SNEGSKA (reference sequence). CDR3 loop: CSARDPWGLAGPRAETRGETQYF. CDR3 DNA: TGCAGTGCTAGAGATCCGTGGGGACTAGCGGGTCCAAGGGCAGAGACCCGGGGAGAGACCCAGTACTTC.

The CDR3 sequence is CSVGMTYEQYF. The CDR3 DNA is TGCAGCGTCGGGATGACGTACGAGCAGTACTTC. The rearrangement joins TRBV29-1 to TRBJ2-7, with a tentative D call TRBD2 (5 bases). This CDR3 is 11 amino acids long. Per germline, CDR1 SQVTM and CDR2 ANQGSEA. The V end lost 6 bases, the J end lost 4 bases, and 10 bases lay between the germline ends.

V usage is TRBV2 and J usage is TRBJ1-1; TRBD1 matches 8 bases. The V segment lost 6 bases and the J segment 5 bases; nucleotides outside the gene matches: 5. Germline CDR1 is SNHLY and CDR2 is FYNNEI. The CDR3 is made up of 13 amino acids. CDR3 amino acids: CASSLTGATEAFF. As DNA, the CDR3 is TGTGCCAGCAGCTTGACAGGGGCGACTGAAGCTTTCTTT.

V gene TRBV29-1 combines with J gene TRBJ2-3; D call uncertain. The CDR3 runs 14 residues. V was clipped by 4 bases and J by 1 base, with 12 bases between them. Germline CDR1 is SQVTM and CDR2 is ANQGSEA. The CDR3 region has the DNA TGCAGCGTTGTGGGCCAAATGGGCACAGATACGCAGTATTTT. Its protein is CSVVGQMGTDTQYF.

The chain employs TRBV5-4 and TRBJ2-1; 12 bases align to TRBD1. The CDR3 consists of 16 residues. Germline lookup yields CDR1 SGHNT and CDR2 YYREEE (reference sequence). The junction had 9 bases not matched to a gene; V was cut back by 1 base and J by 10 bases. CDR3 coding DNA: TGTGCCAGCAGCTTGAGGGGACAGGGGGCATTTTGGGAGCAGTTCTTC. This encodes CASSLRGQGAFWEQFF.